The present TCR beta chain was sequenced within a study of regulatory T cells in long-lasting Graves disease. Study results and caveats: Comparison showed that persistent patients shared more public clonotypes (2,741) than new patients (roughly 1,000).

Time point noted: persistent/refractory GD, antithyroid drugs over 5 years with positive TRAb. The TCR library was made from RNA that had been extracted from PBMCs in TRIzol. Libraries of TCR beta came from iRepertoire HTBI primers plus Arm-PCR of CDR3 regions. TCRdb processed the multiplex PCR reads anew with MiXCR; each CDR3 protein has one entry. The sample lists 350,000 to 500,000 distinct CDR3 sequences, 20% to 25% seen once, with 14% in the top ten. Trimming shortened V by 7 bases and J by 5 bases, and 20 bases separated the two germline ends. Germline values: CDR1 SQVTM, CDR2 ANQGSEA. CDR3 size: 14 residues. As for this clonotype: Its antigen is currently unknown.

The rearrangement joins TRBV29-1 to TRBJ1-1; the D gene is possibly TRBD1 (6 bases). The sequences come from peripheral blood mononuclear cells (PBMCs), collected when the disease was refractory, from a patient treated with antithyroid drugs. This sequence was found in a female donor with Graves disease. CDR3 protein: CSGDPTGLGTEAFF. The DNA for the CDR3 is TGCAGCGGAGACCCCACAGGGCTTGGGACTGAAGCTTTCTTT.